One T cell receptor (beta chain) is described in this entry. This sample is part of a study of CD8+CD57+ T cells in acquired aplastic anemia. The V gene's germline CDR1 is WSHSY and CDR2 SAAADI. After removal of 8 bases from V and 10 bases from J, the junction contained 4 bases not matched to a gene. This CDR3 has 13 residues. Genomic DNA served as template for TCR beta VDJ and CDR3 profiling. TCRdb recomputed calls from the reads with MiXCR, one row per CDR3 protein. The sample records fewer than 200,000 distinct CDR3 sequences, 35% to 55% being singletons. The clonotype originates from a human donor in good health. V usage is TRBV10-2 and J usage is TRBJ1-6; 11 nucleotides match TRBD1. Sequenced input: sorted CD4+, CD8+, or CD8+CD57+ T cells (not recorded which) from PBMCs. CDR3 protein: CASDRDRGSPLHF. CDR3 bases: TGCGCCAGCGACCGGGACAGGGGGTCACCCCTCCACTTT.